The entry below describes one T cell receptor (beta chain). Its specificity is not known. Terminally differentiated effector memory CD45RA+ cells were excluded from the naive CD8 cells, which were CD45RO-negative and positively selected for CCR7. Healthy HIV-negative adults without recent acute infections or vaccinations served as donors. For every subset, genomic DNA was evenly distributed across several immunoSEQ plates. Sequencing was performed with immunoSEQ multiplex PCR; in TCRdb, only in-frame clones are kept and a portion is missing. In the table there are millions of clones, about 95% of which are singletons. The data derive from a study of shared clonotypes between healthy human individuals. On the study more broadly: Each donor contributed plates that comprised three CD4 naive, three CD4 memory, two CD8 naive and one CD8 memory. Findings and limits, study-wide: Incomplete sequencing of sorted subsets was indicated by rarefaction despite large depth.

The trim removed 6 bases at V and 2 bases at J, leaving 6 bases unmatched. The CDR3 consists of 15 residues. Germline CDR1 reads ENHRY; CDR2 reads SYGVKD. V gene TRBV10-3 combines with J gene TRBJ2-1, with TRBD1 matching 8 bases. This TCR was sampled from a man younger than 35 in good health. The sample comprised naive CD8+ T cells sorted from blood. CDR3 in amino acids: CAISKTGEPYNEQFF. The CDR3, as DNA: TGTGCCATCAGCAAGACAGGGGAGCCCTACAATGAGCAGTTCTTC.